The clone carrying this TCR beta chain was counted only a few times. What it binds is unknown. Primed by a sample-barcoded 5' primer and a J-beta primer mix, a second PCR proceeded for about 6 to 12 cycles. TCRdb analysed the 5' RACE reads with MiXCR anew, one entry per CDR3 protein. The sample includes some 900,000 distinct CDR3 sequences, approximately 49% of them seen just once. The data originate from a study of blood T cells in healthy people across ages. Whole-study findings and limits: Comparison with aged donors showed that long-lived donors had more naive CD4+ cells and higher diversity.

The ends were cut back, 3 bases at V and 11 bases at J, with 19 bases in the middle. Germline loops: CDR1 SGDLS, CDR2 YYNGEE. There are 14 residues in the CDR3. Sequenced: blood. The chain combines TRBV9 with TRBJ2-3; D might be TRBD2 (7 bases). The TCR originated in a man aged 25-45 years in good health. CDR3 in amino acids: CASSADSRRGLQYF. Here the CDR3 DNA reads TGTGCCAGCAGCGCAGACAGTCGGCGGGGGCTGCAGTATTTT. Variable domain in full (rest from reference TRBV9 and TRBJ2-3): DSGVTQTPKHLITATGQRVTLRCSPRSGDLSVYWYQQSLDQGLQFLIQYYNGEERAKGNILERFSAQQFPDLHSELNLSSLELGDSALYFCASSADSRRGLQYFGPGTRLTVL.